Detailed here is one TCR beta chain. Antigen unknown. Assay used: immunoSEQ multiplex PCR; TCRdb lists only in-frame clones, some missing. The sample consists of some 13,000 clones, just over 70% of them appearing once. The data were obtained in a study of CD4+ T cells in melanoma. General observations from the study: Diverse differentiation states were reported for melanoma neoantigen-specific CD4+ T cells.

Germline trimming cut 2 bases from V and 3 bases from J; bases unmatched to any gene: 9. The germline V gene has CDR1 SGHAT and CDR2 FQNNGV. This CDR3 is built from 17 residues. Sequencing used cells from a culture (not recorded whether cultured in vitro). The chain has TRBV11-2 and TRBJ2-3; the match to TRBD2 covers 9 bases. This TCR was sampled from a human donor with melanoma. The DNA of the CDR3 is TGTGCCAGCAGCTTACGAGGTGGCGGGGGGGCAACAGATACGCAGTATTTT. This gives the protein CASSLRGGGGATDTQYF.